This TCR beta chain was sequenced for a study of blood T cell repertoires in COVID-19. From germline, CDR1 is MGHDK and CDR2 SYGVNS. V lost 8 bases and J lost 3; bases outside the gene matches: 10. The CDR3 is made up of 14 amino acids. Profiling relied on immunoSEQ multiplex PCR, and the TCRdb table lists in-frame clones only, not all of them. The sample includes around 110,000 clones, 86% of them seen just once. Source material: peripheral blood. The receptor comes from a man in his forties with acute or convalescent COVID-19. This rearrangement joins TRBV25-1 to TRBJ2-7; 7 positions match TRBD1. DNA for the CDR3: TGTGCCAGCTCCTTCTCCCGGGACAGCTACGAGCAGTACTTC. Residues: CASSFSRDSYEQYF.